This TCR beta chain was sequenced during a study of shared clonotypes between healthy human individuals. Findings and limits, study-wide: Represented diversity (both genetic and exposure-history) was limited by the small number of donors. Blood alone was sampled, and tissue repertoires likely differ.

An even split of each subset's genomic DNA across several immunoSEQ plates was performed. The data were produced by immunoSEQ multiplex PCR, yet TCRdb's version contains in-frame clones alone and is incomplete. Among millions of clones listed, around 94% were seen once. This clone was seen more than once but under ten times. Antigen: not known. This same CDR3 is encoded by further DNA sequences in the sample. Per the germline V gene, CDR1 is KGHSH and CDR2 is LQKENI. The CDR3 totals 14 residues. V was pared by 3 bases and J by 0 bases, with 5 bases between. The chain recombines TRBV18 with TRBJ1-4; D is ambiguous. Sequencing was done on a sample of naive CD4+ T cells sorted from blood. Subset reported: CD45RA+ positively selected. This receptor was taken from a man between 18 and 29 years old in good health. The CDR3 bases are TGTGCCAGCTCACCTGGGGCAACTAATGAAAAACTGTTTTTT. Translating gives CASSPGATNEKLFF.